Shown below are 27 T cell receptor beta chains from a single sample sequenced in a study of T cell repertoires in cytomegalovirus infection (dated by TCRdb to between 2018 and 2021). TCRdb names Illumina HiSeq 1500 as the instrument used. TCRdb reprocessing: public reads trimmed at Q25 with fastp, clones called with MiXCR, in-frame beta chains kept. Entries that share a CDR3 protein sequence are merged under the most common genes and DNA. The sample records roughly 49,000 distinct CDR3 sequences, roughly 20% of which are singletons. Together, the top ten hold roughly 89% of the sample. These TCRs are of unknown antigen specificity. The treatment or condition label for this specimen denotes: in vitro stimulation with specific CMV peptide epitopes to enrich CMV-specific T cells. Sample: CD8+ T cells from cultured PBMCs, taken from culture after CMV antigen stimulation. These receptors were taken from a human donor in good health (CMV status not recorded). Some clones in this sample may be carry-over from other donors' samples.

The genes are TRBV9 and TRBJ1-5, with D unresolved. The CDR3 contains 16 residues. V shed 0 bases and J shed 0 bases, with 10 bases lying between them. CDR1 and CDR2 from the germline V gene are SGDLS and YYNGEE. CDR3 loop: CASSVAGNNSNQPQHF. The CDR3 coding sequence is TGTGCCAGCAGCGTAGCCGGCAACAATAGCAATCAGCCCCAGCATTTT. The full variable domain, with the rest looked up from reference TRBV9 and TRBJ1-5, is DSGVTQTPKHLITATGQRVTLRCSPRSGDLSVYWYQQSLDQGLQFLIQYYNGEERAKGNILERFSAQQFPDLHSELNLSSLELGDSALYFCASSVAGNNSNQPQHFGDGTRLSIL.

The rearrangement uses TRBV27 and TRBJ2-2; possible D gene TRBD2, 6 bases. This CDR3 contains 13 residues. Between the trimmed V and J ends, which lost 1 base and 7 bases, there was a span of 7 bases. Germline CDR1 is MNHEY and CDR2 is SMNVEV (reference sequence). CDR3 sequence reads: CASSLWRGGELFF. The DNA for the CDR3 is TGTGCCAGCAGTTTATGGAGGGGCGGGGAGCTGTTTTTT.

This clonotype was picked up a small number of times. The rearrangement uses TRBV7-9 and TRBJ2-5, with a weak D call TRBD1 (5 bases). The CDR3 is 15 residues long. The V end lost 5 bases, the J end lost 1 base, and 14 bases lay between the germline ends. Germline V gene lookup returns CDR1 SEHNR and CDR2 FQNEAQ (reference sequence). In DNA form, the CDR3 reads TGTGCCAGCAGCCACCTAGACAGTTTCCAAGAGACCCAGTACTTC. Translation: CASSHLDSFQETQYF. The whole variable domain, remainder taken from reference TRBV7-9 and TRBJ2-5, is DTGVSQNPRHKITKRGQNVTFRCDPISEHNRLYWYRQTLGQGPEFLTYFQNEAQLEKSRLLSDRFSAERPKGSFSTLEIQRTEQGDSAMYLCASSHLDSFQETQYFGPGTRLLVL.

This clonotype was recorded a few times. This rearrangement joins TRBV12-3 or TRBV12-4 to TRBJ1-5; D is uncertain. V shed 6 bases and J shed 0 bases, with 9 bases lying between them. This CDR3 has 14 residues. CDR3 DNA sequence: TGTGCCAGCAGCCTTTCAAATAGCAATCAGCCCCAGCATTTT. It codes for CASSLSNSNQPQHF.

This chain uses TRBV11-2 with TRBJ2-1; D unresolved. This CDR3 has 17 amino acids. CDR1 SGHAT and CDR2 FQNNGV come from the germline V gene. The germline V and J ends were trimmed by 0 bases and 1 base, with 13 bases remaining between them. DNA of the CDR3: TGTGCCAGCAGCTTAGACGCCTGGGTGTATTCCTACAATGAGCAGTTCTTC. Protein product: CASSLDAWVYSYNEQFF.

The rearrangement uses TRBV25-1 and TRBJ1-3, with D possibly matching TRBD1 (6 bases). V lost 7 bases and J lost 5, with 15 bases in between. Germline CDR1 and CDR2: MGHDK and SYGVNS. The CDR3 totals 14 residues. The CDR3 loop reads CASTLTGSRNTIYF. As DNA, the CDR3 is TGTGCCAGCACCCTTACAGGGTCCAGAAACACCATATATTTT.

V usage is TRBV12-5 and J usage is TRBJ2-7; 7 bases are shared with TRBD1. Germline V gene lookup returns CDR1 LGHNT and CDR2 FRNRAP. The V gene end was trimmed by 2 bases and the J gene end by 2 bases; junction bases not matched to a gene: 6. The CDR3 loop spans 15 amino acids. CDR3 loop: CASGLLNGTAYEQYF. The CDR3 bases are TGTGCTAGTGGTTTGTTGAACGGGACAGCCTACGAGCAGTACTTC.

This chain joins TRBV29-1 and TRBJ2-7; possibly TRBD1 for D (6 bases). V lost 6 bases to trimming and J lost 0 bases, with 33 bases between them. Looked up from germline, CDR1 is SQVTM and CDR2 is ANQGSEA. The CDR3 is made up of 20 amino acids. The CDR3 sequence: CSVFTGLPPQVDVPSYEQYF. CDR3 nucleotide sequence: TGCAGCGTCTTTACAGGGTTACCCCCCCAGGTAGATGTACCCTCCTACGAGCAGTACTTC.

Points on this clonotype: A much larger clone differs from this one at a single base, so this may be a read error. This sequence joins TRBV2 and TRBJ1-2, with TRBD1 as a possible D gene (6 bases). The CDR3 is made up of 12 amino acids. The V and J ends lost 5 bases and 7 bases respectively, with 11 bases between them. Germline CDR1 SNHLY, CDR2 FYNNEI. CDR3 residues: CASSRDTCGYTF. Here the CDR3 DNA reads TGTGCCAGCAGTCGGGACACCTGTGGCTACACCTTC.

This clonotype was seen a handful of times. The V gene is TRBV4-1, the J gene TRBJ2-1; 7 bases agree with TRBD2. The CDR3 length is 16 residues. Looked up from germline, CDR1 is MGHRA and CDR2 is YSYEKL. J lost 6 bases, V lost 0 bases, and 8 bases had no gene match. CDR3 in DNA: TGCGCCAGCAGCCAAGATCTGGGGGGGTGGAGCAATGAGCAGTTCTTC. Its translation is CASSQDLGGWSNEQFF.

This clonotype was observed a few times. The J gene is TRBJ1-1, the V gene TRBV6-2 or TRBV6-3, with 9 bases that match TRBD1. CDR3 length equals 14 residues. CDR1 is MNHEY, CDR2 SVGEGT, per germline. Losses at the gene ends were 6 bases for V and 4 bases for J; bases not matched to a gene: 6. The CDR3 DNA reads as TGTGCCAGCAGCCTAAACAGGGGGCTCACTGAAGCTTTCTTT. This sequence encodes CASSLNRGLTEAFF.

This chain uses TRBV7-8 with TRBJ1-1; possibly TRBD1 for D (6 bases). Per the germline V gene, CDR1 is SGHVS and CDR2 is FQNEAQ. Trimming stripped 1 base from V and 4 bases from J, with 19 bases between. CDR3 length equals 17 residues. CDR3 sequence (DNA): TGTGCCAGCAGCTTAGAGACCAGGGGAAGGGATAGCACTGAAGCTTTCTTT. Amino acids: CASSLETRGRDSTEAFF. The entire variable domain, with the rest obtained from reference TRBV7-8 and TRBJ1-1, is as follows: GAGVSQSPRYKVAKRGQDVALRCDPISGHVSLFWYQQALGQGPEFLTYFQNEAQLDKSGLPSDRFFAERPEGSVSTLKIQRTQQEDSAVYLCASSLETRGRDSTEAFFGQGTRLTVV.

V is TRBV7-6 and J is TRBJ2-1; 7 nucleotides agree with TRBD2. V shed 2 bases, J shed 3 bases, and the junction held 7 bases outside the gene matches. This CDR3 region has 16 residues. CDR1 is SGHVS, CDR2 FNYEAQ, per germline. The DNA for the CDR3 is TGTGCCAGCAGCTTATATCTAGCGGATCTCTACAATGAGCAGTTCTTC. The encoded protein is CASSLYLADLYNEQFF.

This clonotype was observed a few times. The CDR3 sequence: CASSTDPGSGANVLTF. CDR3 nucleotides: TGTGCCAGCAGTACCGACCCGGGCTCTGGGGCCAACGTCCTGACTTTC. The chain recombines TRBV6-2 or TRBV6-3 with TRBJ2-6; D is ambiguous. The germline V gene has CDR1 MNHEY and CDR2 SVGEGT. This CDR3 region has 16 residues. V shed 5 bases and J shed 0 bases, with 11 bases lying between them.

This clonotype occurred a few times. The chain carries TRBV7-2 and TRBJ1-1; no firm D call. Trimming shortened V by 6 bases and J by 4 bases, and 9 bases separated the two germline ends. CDR3 size: 12 residues. In germline, CDR1 is SGHTA, CDR2 FQGNSA. For the CDR3, the DNA is TGTGCCAGCAGGTTTCTAGGCACTGAAGCTTTCTTT. Protein product: CASRFLGTEAFF. Drawing the rest from reference TRBV7-2 and TRBJ1-1, the complete variable domain is GAGVSQSPSNKVTEKGKDVELRCDPISGHTALYWYRQSLGQGLEFLIYFQGNSAPDKSGLPSDRFSAERTGGSVSTLTIQRTQQEDSAVYLCASRFLGTEAFFGQGTRLTVV.

V usage is TRBV19 and J usage is TRBJ1-2; maybe TRBD1 (5 bases). Looked up from germline, CDR1 is LNHDA and CDR2 is SQIVND (reference sequence). The CDR3 spans 11 residues. The V end lost 10 bases, the J end lost 4 bases, and 10 bases lay between the germline ends. This chain's CDR3 is CATGRFYGYTF. The DNA of the CDR3 is TGTGCCACGGGACGGTTCTATGGCTACACCTTC.

V is TRBV7-9 and J is TRBJ1-1; 7 nucleotides align to TRBD1. CDR1 is SEHNR, CDR2 FQNEAQ, per germline (reference sequence). This CDR3 comprises 12 residues. V dropped 7 bases and J dropped 4; count of bases not matched to a gene: 3. In DNA form, the CDR3 reads TGTGCCAGCAAACAGGGGCCCACTGAAGCTTTCTTT. It translates to CASKQGPTEAFF.

The chain links TRBV5-4 to TRBJ2-7; no clear D gene. The CDR3 has 13 amino acids. Per germline, CDR1 SGHNT and CDR2 YYREEE (reference sequence). V was shortened by 5 bases and J by 0 bases, with 9 bases between the two germline ends. The CDR3 is CASSSEYSYEQYF. The DNA of the CDR3 is TGTGCCAGCAGTTCAGAATACTCCTACGAGCAGTACTTC.

The chain is built from TRBV28 and TRBJ2-7, with D uncertain. V was cut by 6 bases and J by 7 bases, with 16 bases left in between. The CDR3 has 13 residues. Looked up from germline, CDR1 is MDHEN and CDR2 is SYDVKM. CDR3 nucleotide sequence: TGTGCCAGCAGCCAAACCCCTCCTGGGGAGCAGTACTTC. This encodes CASSQTPPGEQYF.

For the CDR3, the DNA is TGTGCCACCAGCAGAGATTTGACAGGGGGGCGAAACACCATATATTTT. Its translation: CATSRDLTGGRNTIYF. The V and J genes are TRBV15 and TRBJ1-3; 9 bases line up with TRBD1. V was clipped by 0 bases and J by 5 bases; unmatched bases: 5. From germline, CDR1 is LNHNV and CDR2 YYDKDF (reference sequence). The CDR3 consists of 16 residues. Together with reference TRBV15 and TRBJ1-3, the CDR3 gives the full variable domain: DAMVIQNPRYQVTQFGKPVTLSCSQTLNHNVMYWYQQKSSQAPKLLFHYYDKDFNNEADTPDNFQSRRPNTSFCFLDIRSPGLGDTAMYLCATSRDLTGGRNTIYFGEGSWLTVV.

This clonotype occurred a few times. The chain combines TRBV6-2 or TRBV6-3 with TRBJ2-7; 9 nucleotides agree with TRBD2. Losses at the gene ends were 5 bases for V and 5 bases for J; bases not matched to a gene: 7. There are 14 residues in the CDR3. Germline lookup yields CDR1 MNHEY and CDR2 SVGEGT. Written as DNA, the CDR3 is TGTGCCAGCAGTCCGAGCGGGAGGAGGAACGAGCAGTACTTC. As protein: CASSPSGRRNEQYF.

A few counts support this clonotype. DNA for the CDR3: TGTGCCAGCAGTTTATCCGACAGCACCTACGAGCAGTACTTC. Its protein product is CASSLSDSTYEQYF. The chain employs TRBV27 and TRBJ2-7; D may be TRBD1 (5 bases). The germline CDR1 and CDR2 sequences are MNHEY and SMNVEV (reference sequence). The CDR3 covers 14 residues. V dropped 0 bases and J dropped 2 bases, with 8 bases sitting between them.

This clonotype was seen only a few times. The genes are TRBV7-2 and TRBJ2-5, with 9 bases fitting TRBD2. Trimming took 4 bases from V and 2 from J; bases not matched to a gene: 11. The CDR3 runs 17 residues. CDR1 is SGHTA, CDR2 FQGNSA, per germline. CDR3 bases: TGTGCCAGCAGCTCCCGGAGGATAGCGGGGGCGCAAGAGACCCAGTACTTC. Protein: CASSSRRIAGAQETQYF.

This clonotype was detected a few times. This chain links TRBV7-9 with TRBJ2-7; no firm D call. V was pared by 4 bases and J by 5 bases, with 24 bases between. CDR3 length: 17 residues. The germline CDR1 and CDR2 sequences are SEHNR and FQNEAQ (reference sequence). The chain's CDR3 is CASSSGRRVTIYDEQYF. The DNA for the CDR3 is TGTGCCAGCAGCTCTGGCAGAAGGGTTACAATCTACGACGAGCAGTACTTC.

CDR3 nucleotides: TGTGCCAGCAGCCCCCGGGACAGGGCCTCCTACGAGCAGTACTTC. The encoded protein is CASSPRDRASYEQYF. The rearrangement links TRBV7-4 to TRBJ2-7, with 9 bases matching TRBD1. Germline V CDR1 and CDR2: SGHVT, SQSDAQ. Trimming cost V 5 bases and J 0 bases; bases outside gene matches: 5. The CDR3 sequence is 15 residues long. Full variable domain (outside the CDR3, taken from reference TRBV7-4 and TRBJ2-7): GAGVSQSPRYKVAKRGRDVALRCDSISGHVTLYWYRQTLGQGSEVLTYSQSDAQRDKSGRPSGRFSAERPERSVSTLKIQRTEQGDSAVYLCASSPRDRASYEQYFGPGTRLTVT.

In its sample, this clonotype was seen a few times. The V and J genes are TRBV6-1 and TRBJ2-3; D is perhaps TRBD1 (6 bases). The CDR3 sequence is 14 residues long. Germline assignment: CDR1 MNHNS and CDR2 SASEGT. V gave up 8 bases and J gave up 0 bases, with 12 bases separating them. The CDR3 is CASGFRGSTDTQYF. CDR3 nucleotides: TGTGCCAGCGGGTTTAGGGGGAGCACAGATACGCAGTATTTT.

This clonotype was observed once. J is TRBJ1-1 and V is TRBV7-2; D call uncertain. The germline gives CDR1 SGHTA, CDR2 FQGNSA. V lost 0 bases and J lost 1, with 15 bases in between. CDR3 length: 17 residues. The DNA for the CDR3 is TGTGCCAGCAGCTTAGCGAGCCGGTCGGAGTCGAACACTGAAGCTTTCTTT. Protein: CASSLASRSESNTEAFF.